This T cell receptor (beta chain) was retrieved from a study of T cell repertoires in cytomegalovirus infection. Study in general: Indications of both CMV infection and matching HLA type were provided by public TCR beta signatures.

On this clonotype: Its antigen is not identified.

Study-wide points: There were HLA-C-restricted CMV-specific TCR beta clonotypes dominating the ex vivo response. Pooled public TCR beta family frequency picked out CMV carriers with the relevant HLA.

TCRdb passed the reads through MiXCR, listing each CDR3 protein once. The sample lists about 920,000 distinct CDR3 sequences, 31% seen once, with roughly 13% in the top ten. Trimming pared 5 bases from V and 5 bases from J, leaving 19 bases between. The V gene's germline CDR1 is SGHVS and CDR2 FNYEAQ. The CDR3 runs 15 residues. The sample was cultured CD8+ T cells from PBMCs, taken from culture after CMV antigen stimulation. This receptor was obtained from a human donor in good health (CMV status not recorded). Some clones in this sample may be carry-over from other donors' samples. The gene calls are TRBV7-6 and TRBJ2-7, with D perhaps TRBD1 (5 bases). The CDR3 loop is CASSLTQGGVHEQYF. Written as DNA, the CDR3 is TGTGCCAGCAGCCTGACTCAGGGTGGGGTCCACGAGCAGTACTTC.